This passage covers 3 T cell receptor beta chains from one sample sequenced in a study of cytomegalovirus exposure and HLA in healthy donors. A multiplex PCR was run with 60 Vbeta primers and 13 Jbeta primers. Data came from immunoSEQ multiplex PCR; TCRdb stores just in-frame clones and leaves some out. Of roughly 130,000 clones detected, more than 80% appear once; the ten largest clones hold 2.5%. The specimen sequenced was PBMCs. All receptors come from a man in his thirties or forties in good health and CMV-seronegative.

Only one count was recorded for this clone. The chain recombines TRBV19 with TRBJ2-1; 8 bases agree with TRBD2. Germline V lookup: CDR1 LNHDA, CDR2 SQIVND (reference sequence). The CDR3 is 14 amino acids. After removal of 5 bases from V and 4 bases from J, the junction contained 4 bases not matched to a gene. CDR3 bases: TGTGCCAGTAGTGTCGGGAGGGGTTACAATGAGCAGTTCTTC. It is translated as CASSVGRGYNEQFF.

The CDR3 coding sequence is TGTGCCAGTAGTCGCCTGGGGCAGGGGCTATACTCCTACGAGCAGTACTTC. The encoded protein is CASSRLGQGLYSYEQYF. The J gene is TRBJ2-7, the V gene TRBV19, with D possibly being TRBD1 (6 bases). The CDR3 covers 17 residues. V was clipped by 5 bases and J by 0 bases, with 20 bases between them. The germline V gene has CDR1 LNHDA and CDR2 SQIVND (reference sequence).

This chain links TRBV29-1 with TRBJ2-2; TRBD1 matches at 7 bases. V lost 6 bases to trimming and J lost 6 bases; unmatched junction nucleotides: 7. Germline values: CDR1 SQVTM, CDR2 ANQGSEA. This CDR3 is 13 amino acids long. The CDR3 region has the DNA TGCAGCGTCGACAAGGGGGCGGCCGGGGAGCTGTTTTTT. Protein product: CSVDKGAAGELFF.